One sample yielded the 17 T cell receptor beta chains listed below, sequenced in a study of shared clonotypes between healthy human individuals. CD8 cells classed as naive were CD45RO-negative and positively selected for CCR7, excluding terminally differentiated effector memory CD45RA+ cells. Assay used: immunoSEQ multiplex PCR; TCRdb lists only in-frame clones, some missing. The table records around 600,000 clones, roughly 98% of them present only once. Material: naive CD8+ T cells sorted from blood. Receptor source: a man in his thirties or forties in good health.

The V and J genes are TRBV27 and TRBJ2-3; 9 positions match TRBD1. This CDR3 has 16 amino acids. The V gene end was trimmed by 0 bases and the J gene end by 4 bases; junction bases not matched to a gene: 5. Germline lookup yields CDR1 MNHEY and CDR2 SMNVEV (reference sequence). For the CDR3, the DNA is TGTGCCAGCAGTTTATCTCGGGACAGGGTCGCAGATACGCAGTATTTT. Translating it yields CASSLSRDRVADTQYF.

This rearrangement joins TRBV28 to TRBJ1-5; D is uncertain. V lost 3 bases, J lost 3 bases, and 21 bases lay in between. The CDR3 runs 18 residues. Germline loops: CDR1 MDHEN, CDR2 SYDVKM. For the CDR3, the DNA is TGTGCCAGCAGTTTCCTACAGAGTCTCCAAGAACCCAATCAGCCCCAGCATTTT. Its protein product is CASSFLQSLQEPNQPQHF.

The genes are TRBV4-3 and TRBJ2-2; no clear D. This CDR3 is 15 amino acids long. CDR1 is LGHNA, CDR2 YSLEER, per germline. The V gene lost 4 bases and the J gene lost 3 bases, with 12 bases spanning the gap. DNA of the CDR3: TGCGCCAGCAGCCCGATCAATCGGGACACCGGGGAGCTGTTTTTT. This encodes CASSPINRDTGELFF.

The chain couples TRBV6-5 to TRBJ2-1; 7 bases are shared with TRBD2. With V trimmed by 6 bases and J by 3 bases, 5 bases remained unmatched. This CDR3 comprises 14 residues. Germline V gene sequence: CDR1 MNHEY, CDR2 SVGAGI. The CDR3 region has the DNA TGTGCCAGCAGGGGAGCGGGGATCTACAATGAGCAGTTCTTC. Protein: CASRGAGIYNEQFF.

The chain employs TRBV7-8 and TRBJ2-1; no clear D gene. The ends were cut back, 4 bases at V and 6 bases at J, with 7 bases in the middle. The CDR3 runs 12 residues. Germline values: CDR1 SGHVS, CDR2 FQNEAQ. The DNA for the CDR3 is TGTGCCAGCAGCTCCCGATCCAATGAGCAGTTCTTC. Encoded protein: CASSSRSNEQFF.

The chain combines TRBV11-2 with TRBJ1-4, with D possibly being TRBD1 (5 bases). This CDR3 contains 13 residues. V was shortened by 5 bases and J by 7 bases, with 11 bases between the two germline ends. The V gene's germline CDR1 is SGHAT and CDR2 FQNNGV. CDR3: CASSRQSGEKLFF. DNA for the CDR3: TGTGCCAGCAGCAGACAGTCCGGTGAAAAACTGTTTTTT.

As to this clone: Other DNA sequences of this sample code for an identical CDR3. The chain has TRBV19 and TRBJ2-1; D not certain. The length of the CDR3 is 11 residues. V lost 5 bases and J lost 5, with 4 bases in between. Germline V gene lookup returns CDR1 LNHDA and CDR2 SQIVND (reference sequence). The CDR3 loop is CASSPNNEQFF. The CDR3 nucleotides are TGTGCCAGTAGTCCTAACAATGAGCAGTTCTTC.

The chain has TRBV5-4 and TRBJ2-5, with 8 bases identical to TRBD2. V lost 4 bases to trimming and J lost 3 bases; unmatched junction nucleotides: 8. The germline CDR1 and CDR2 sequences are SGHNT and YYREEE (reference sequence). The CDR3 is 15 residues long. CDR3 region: CASSPSGRGKETQYF. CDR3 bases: TGTGCCAGCAGCCCCAGCGGGAGAGGGAAAGAGACCCAGTACTTC.

The CDR3 region has the DNA TGCAGCGTTGAGTACGGGGGGAATGAGCAGTTCTTC. Protein sequence: CSVEYGGNEQFF. The rearrangement uses TRBV29-1 and TRBJ2-1, with 7 positions matching TRBD2. V lost 3 bases and J lost 7; bases outside the gene matches: 3. Per germline, CDR1 SQVTM and CDR2 ANQGSEA. The CDR3 is 12 amino acids.

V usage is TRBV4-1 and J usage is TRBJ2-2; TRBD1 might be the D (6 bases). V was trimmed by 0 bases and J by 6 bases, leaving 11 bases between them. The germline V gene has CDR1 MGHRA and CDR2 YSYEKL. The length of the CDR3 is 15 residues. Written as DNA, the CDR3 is TGCGCCAGCAGCCAAGAGGGGGCATACGCCGGGGAGCTGTTTTTT. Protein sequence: CASSQEGAYAGELFF.

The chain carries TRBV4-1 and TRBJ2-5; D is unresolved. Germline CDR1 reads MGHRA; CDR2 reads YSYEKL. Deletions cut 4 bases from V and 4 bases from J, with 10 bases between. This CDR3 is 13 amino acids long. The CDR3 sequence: CASSPSLGETQYF. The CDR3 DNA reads TGCGCCAGCAGCCCCTCGTTGGGAGAGACCCAGTACTTC.

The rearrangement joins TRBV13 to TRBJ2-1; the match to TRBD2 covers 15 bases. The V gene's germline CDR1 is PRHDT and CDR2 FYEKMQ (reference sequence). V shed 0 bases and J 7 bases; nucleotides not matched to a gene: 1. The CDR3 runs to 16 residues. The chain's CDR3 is CASSLGGLAGGNEQFF. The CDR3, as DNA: TGTGCCAGCAGCTTAGGTGGACTAGCGGGAGGGAATGAGCAGTTCTTC.

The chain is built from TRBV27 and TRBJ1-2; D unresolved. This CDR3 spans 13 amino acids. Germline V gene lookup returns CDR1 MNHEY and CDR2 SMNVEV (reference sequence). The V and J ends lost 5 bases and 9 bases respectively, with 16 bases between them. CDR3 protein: CASSPTPSGSYTF. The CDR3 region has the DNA TGTGCCAGCAGTCCAACCCCCAGCGGAAGCTACACCTTC.

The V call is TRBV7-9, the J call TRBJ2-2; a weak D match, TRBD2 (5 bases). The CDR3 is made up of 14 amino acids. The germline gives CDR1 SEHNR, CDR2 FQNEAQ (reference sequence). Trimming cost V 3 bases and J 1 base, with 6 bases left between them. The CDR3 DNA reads TGTGCCAGCAGCTTCGGACTGAACACCGGGGAGCTGTTTTTT. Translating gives CASSFGLNTGELFF.

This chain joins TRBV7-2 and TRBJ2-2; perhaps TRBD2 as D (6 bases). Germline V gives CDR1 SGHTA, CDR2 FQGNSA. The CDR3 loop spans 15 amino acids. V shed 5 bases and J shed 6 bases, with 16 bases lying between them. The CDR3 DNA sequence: TGTGCCAGCAGCCCAAGATCTAGCGCCCCCGGGGAGCTGTTTTTT. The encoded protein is CASSPRSSAPGELFF.

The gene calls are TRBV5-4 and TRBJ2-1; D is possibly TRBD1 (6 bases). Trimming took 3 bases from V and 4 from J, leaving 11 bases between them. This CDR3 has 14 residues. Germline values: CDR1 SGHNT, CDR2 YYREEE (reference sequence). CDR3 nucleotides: TGTGCCAGCAGCTCAGGGGAGAAATACAATGAGCAGTTCTTC. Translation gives CASSSGEKYNEQFF.

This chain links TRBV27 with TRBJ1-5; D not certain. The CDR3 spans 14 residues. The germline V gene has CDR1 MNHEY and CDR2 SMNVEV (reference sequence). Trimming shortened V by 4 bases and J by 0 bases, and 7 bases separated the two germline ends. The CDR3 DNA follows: TGTGCCAGCAGTTCCAGATATAGCAATCAGCCCCAGCATTTT. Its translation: CASSSRYSNQPQHF.